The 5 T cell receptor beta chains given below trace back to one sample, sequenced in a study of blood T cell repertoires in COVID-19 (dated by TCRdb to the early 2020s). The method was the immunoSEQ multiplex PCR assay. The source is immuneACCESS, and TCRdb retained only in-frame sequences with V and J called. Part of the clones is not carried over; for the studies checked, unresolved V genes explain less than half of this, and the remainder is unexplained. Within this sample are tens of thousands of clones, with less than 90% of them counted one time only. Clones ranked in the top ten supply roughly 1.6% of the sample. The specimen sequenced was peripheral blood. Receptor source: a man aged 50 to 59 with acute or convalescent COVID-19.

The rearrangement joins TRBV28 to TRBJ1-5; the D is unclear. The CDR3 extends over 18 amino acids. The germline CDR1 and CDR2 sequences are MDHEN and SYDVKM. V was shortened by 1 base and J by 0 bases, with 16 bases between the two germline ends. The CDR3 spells CASSLSIGLGSSNQPQHF. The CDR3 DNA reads TGTGCCAGCAGTTTATCCATAGGCCTAGGAAGTAGCAATCAGCCCCAGCATTTT.

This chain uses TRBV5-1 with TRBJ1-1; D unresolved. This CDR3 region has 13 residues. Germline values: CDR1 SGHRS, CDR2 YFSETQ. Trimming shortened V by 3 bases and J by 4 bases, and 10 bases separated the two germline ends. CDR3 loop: CASSYWSGTEAFF. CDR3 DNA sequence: TGCGCCAGCAGCTACTGGAGTGGCACTGAAGCTTTCTTT.

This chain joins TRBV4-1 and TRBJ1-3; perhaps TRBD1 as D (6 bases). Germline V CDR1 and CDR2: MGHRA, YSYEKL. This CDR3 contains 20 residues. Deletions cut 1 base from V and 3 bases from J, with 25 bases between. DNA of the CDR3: TGCGCCAGCAGCCAAGGGATCAGGGGAGGGGAAGTTATGTTTGGAAACACCATATATTTT. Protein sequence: CASSQGIRGGEVMFGNTIYF.

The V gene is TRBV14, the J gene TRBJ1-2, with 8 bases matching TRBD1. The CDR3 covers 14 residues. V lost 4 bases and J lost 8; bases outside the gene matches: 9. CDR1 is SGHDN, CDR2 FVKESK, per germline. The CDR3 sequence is CASSRRPGGAGYTF. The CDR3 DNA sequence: TGTGCCAGCAGCCGTCGTCCAGGGGGCGCGGGCTACACCTTC.

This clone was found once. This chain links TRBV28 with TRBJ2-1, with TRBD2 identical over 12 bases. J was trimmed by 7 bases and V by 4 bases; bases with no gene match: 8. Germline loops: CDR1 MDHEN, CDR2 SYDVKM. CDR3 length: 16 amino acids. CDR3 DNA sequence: TGTGCCAGCAGTTCTAGCGGGAGGGCCCCTGGGAATGAGCAGTTCTTC. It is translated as CASSSSGRAPGNEQFF.